Listed below are T cell receptor beta chains from one sample, sequenced in a study of Ad26.COV2.S vaccination and SARS-CoV-2 variants. Assay used: immunoSEQ multiplex PCR; TCRdb lists only in-frame clones, some missing. The sample lists around 320,000 clones, roughly 87% occurring once. The starting material was peripheral blood, obtained in a trial of Ad26.COV2.S vaccine versus placebo. These receptors were collected from a person aged 18 to 59 who received the Ad26.COV2.S COVID-19 vaccine or a placebo. Each CDR3 is given with its conserved first and last residue. Each record gives: J gene, V gene, D gene, clone size, CDR3 protein, CDR3 DNA. A D gene is named only where the DNA matches it firmly. A row's size may be missing; if present it is once, few, many or a size class.

J: TRBJ2-7
V: TRBV2
D: TRBD1
size: NA
CDR3: CASSPRGQLTYEQYF
DNA: TGTGCCAGCAGTCCAAGGGGACAGTTGACCTACGAGCAGTACTTC

J: TRBJ2-3
V: TRBV7-9
D: TRBD2
size: once
CDR3: CASSPRTSGGGDTQYF
DNA: TGTGCCAGCAGCCCTCGGACTAGCGGGGGGGGAGATACGCAGTATTTT

J: TRBJ2-3
V: TRBV7-6
D: NA
size: NA
CDR3: CASSLVGVDTQYF
DNA: TGTGCCAGCAGCTTAGTAGGGGTAGATACGCAGTATTTT

J: TRBJ2-3
V: TRBV4-2
D: NA
size: NA
CDR3: CASSQTADPSTDTQYF
DNA: TGTGCCAGCAGCCAAACAGCCGACCCTAGCACAGATACGCAGTATTTT

J: TRBJ2-3
V: TRBV9
D: NA
size: NA
CDR3: CASSQEGDTQYF
DNA: TGTGCCAGCAGCCAAGAAGGGGATACGCAGTATTTT

J: TRBJ1-1
V: TRBV30
D: NA
size: NA
CDR3: CAWGHWGGEAFF
DNA: TGTGCCTGGGGACACTGGGGTGGTGAAGCTTTCTTT

J: TRBJ1-2
V: TRBV18
D: TRBD1
size: once
CDR3: CASSPADRGGYTF
DNA: TGTGCCAGCTCACCAGCGGACAGGGGAGGCTACACCTTC

J: TRBJ2-5
V: TRBV6-5
D: TRBD2
size: NA
CDR3: CASSWRGGVETQYF
DNA: TGTGCCAGCAGTTGGCGGGGGGGCGTAGAGACCCAGTACTTC

J: TRBJ1-4
V: TRBV7-2
D: NA
size: NA
CDR3: CASSSTGREAEKLFF
DNA: TGTGCCAGCAGCTCGACAGGCCGCGAGGCCGAAAAACTGTTTTTT

J: TRBJ1-1
V: TRBV19
D: NA
size: NA
CDR3: CASSIDVRTEAFF
DNA: TGTGCCAGTAGTATTGATGTGCGGACTGAAGCTTTCTTT

J: TRBJ2-5
V: TRBV6-5
D: TRBD2
size: NA
CDR3: CASSTSVGDQETQYF
DNA: TGTGCCAGCAGCACTAGCGTCGGGGACCAAGAGACCCAGTACTTC

J: TRBJ2-5
V: TRBV27
D: NA
size: NA
CDR3: CASSVRTASTMETQYF
DNA: TGTGCCAGCAGTGTTAGGACCGCTTCAACGATGGAGACCCAGTACTTC

J: TRBJ1-1
V: TRBV29-1
D: TRBD1
size: NA
CDR3: CSVPKTGTGSTEAFF
DNA: TGCAGCGTCCCCAAAACCGGGACAGGGAGTACTGAAGCTTTCTTT

J: TRBJ1-2
V: TRBV18
D: TRBD1
size: NA
CDR3: CASSPDRAGYGYTF
DNA: TGTGCCAGCTCACCAGACAGGGCAGGCTATGGCTACACCTTC

J: TRBJ1-2
V: TRBV13
D: NA
size: NA
CDR3: CASSQKGGYTF
DNA: TGTGCCAGCAGCCAAAAGGGTGGCTACACCTTC

J: TRBJ2-7
V: TRBV6-2/TRBV6-3
D: TRBD1
size: NA
CDR3: CASSYSYRGSEQYF
DNA: TGTGCCAGCAGTTACTCCTACAGGGGGAGCGAGCAGTACTTC

J: TRBJ2-5
V: TRBV5-1
D: NA
size: NA
CDR3: CASSLGYTQETQYF
DNA: TGCGCCAGCAGCTTGGGGTACACGCAAGAGACCCAGTACTTC

J: TRBJ2-3
V: TRBV27
D: NA
size: NA
CDR3: CASSLGLLARDTQYF
DNA: TGTGCCAGCAGTTTGGGACTTCTGGCTAGGGATACGCAGTATTTT

J: TRBJ2-2
V: TRBV10-2
D: NA
size: NA
CDR3: CASSEPAELFF
DNA: TGCGCCAGCAGTGAGCCGGCCGAGCTGTTTTTT

J: TRBJ1-1
V: TRBV9
D: NA
size: NA
CDR3: CASSVGQAGGFMNTEAFF
DNA: TGTGCCAGCAGCGTAGGACAGGCAGGAGGATTTATGAACACTGAAGCTTTCTTT

J: TRBJ2-2
V: TRBV6-5
D: NA
size: NA
CDR3: CASSYSPGASTGELFF
DNA: TGTGCCAGCAGTTACTCGCCAGGAGCTAGCACCGGGGAGCTGTTTTTT

J: TRBJ2-1
V: TRBV18
D: NA
size: once
CDR3: CASSPPSVYNEQFF
DNA: TGTGCCAGCTCACCACCTTCAGTCTACAATGAGCAGTTCTTC

J: TRBJ1-1
V: TRBV7-9
D: NA
size: NA
CDR3: CASSYAGVHTEAFF
DNA: TGTGCCAGCAGCTATGCAGGGGTTCACACTGAAGCTTTCTTT

J: TRBJ1-2
V: TRBV5-1
D: NA
size: NA
CDR3: CASSLNGGSTDGYTF
DNA: TGCGCCAGCAGCTTGAACGGAGGCAGCACGGATGGCTACACCTTC

J: TRBJ1-1
V: TRBV3-1/TRBV3-2
D: TRBD1
size: NA
CDR3: CASSQGAGGITEAFF
DNA: TGTGCCAGCAGCCAAGGGGCAGGGGGTATCACTGAAGCTTTCTTT

J: TRBJ1-2
V: TRBV6-6
D: TRBD1
size: NA
CDR3: CASNGQGDGYTF
DNA: TGTGCCAGCAACGGACAGGGGGATGGCTACACCTTC

J: TRBJ2-3
V: TRBV9
D: NA
size: few
CDR3: CASSVGGSPDGDTQYF
DNA: TGTGCCAGCAGCGTTGGGGGCTCCCCGGACGGAGATACGCAGTATTTT

J: TRBJ2-2
V: TRBV18
D: NA
size: NA
CDR3: CASSPGGGPKTGELFF
DNA: TGTGCCAGCTCCCCTGGAGGGGGGCCTAAGACCGGGGAGCTGTTTTTT

J: TRBJ1-1
V: TRBV7-2
D: NA
size: few
CDR3: CASSLGPSNTEAFF
DNA: TGTGCCAGCAGCTTGGGACCATCGAACACTGAAGCTTTCTTT

J: TRBJ2-7
V: TRBV29-1
D: NA
size: NA
CDR3: CSAQDNSYEQYF
DNA: TGCAGCGCCCAGGATAACTCCTACGAGCAGTACTTC

J: TRBJ1-1
V: TRBV7-9
D: NA
size: NA
CDR3: CASSPGLTNTEAFF
DNA: TGTGCCAGCAGCCCGGGACTGACTAACACTGAAGCTTTCTTT

J: TRBJ1-1
V: TRBV9
D: NA
size: NA
CDR3: CASSPLNTEAFF
DNA: TGTGCCAGCAGCCCATTAAACACTGAAGCTTTCTTT

J: TRBJ1-5
V: TRBV7-9
D: NA
size: few
CDR3: CASSPLAAEQPQHF
DNA: TGTGCCAGCTCGCCGTTAGCCGCAGAACAGCCCCAGCATTTT

J: TRBJ2-7
V: TRBV7-9
D: NA
size: NA
CDR3: CASSRDSYLYEQYF
DNA: TGTGCCAGCAGCCGTGACAGCTACCTCTACGAGCAGTACTTC

J: TRBJ1-6
V: TRBV6-2/TRBV6-3
D: NA
size: NA
CDR3: CASSGQNNSPLHF
DNA: TGTGCCAGCAGCGGACAGAATAATTCACCCCTCCACTTT

J: TRBJ1-2
V: TRBV11-1
D: NA
size: NA
CDR3: CASSLGQRGYTF
DNA: TGTGCCAGCAGCTTAGGACAGCGCGGCTACACCTTC

J: TRBJ2-1
V: TRBV30
D: TRBD1
size: NA
CDR3: CAWSSGTGVINEQFF
DNA: TGTGCCTGGAGTTCCGGGACAGGGGTTATCAATGAGCAGTTCTTC

J: TRBJ1-2
V: TRBV5-1
D: TRBD1
size: NA
CDR3: CASSLAFGTAYGYTF
DNA: TGCGCCAGCAGCTTGGCGTTCGGGACAGCATATGGCTACACCTTC

J: TRBJ2-1
V: TRBV6-5
D: NA
size: NA
CDR3: CASSVPGSHYNEQFF
DNA: TGTGCCAGCAGCGTACCGGGAAGTCACTACAATGAGCAGTTCTTC

J: TRBJ2-2
V: TRBV9
D: TRBD2
size: NA
CDR3: CASSVREGTGELFF
DNA: TGTGCCAGCAGCGTAAGGGAGGGCACCGGGGAGCTGTTTTTT

J: TRBJ2-7
V: TRBV7-9
D: NA
size: NA
CDR3: CASSPYGDYEQYF
DNA: TGTGCCAGCAGCCCCTACGGAGACTACGAGCAGTACTTC

J: TRBJ1-5
V: TRBV6-1
D: NA
size: few
CDR3: CASSERDHQPQHF
DNA: TGTGCCAGCAGTGAAAGGGATCATCAGCCCCAGCATTTT

J: TRBJ1-2
V: TRBV30
D: NA
size: NA
CDR3: CAWSASPYDYGYTF
DNA: TGTGCCTGGAGTGCTTCCCCTTATGACTATGGCTACACCTTC

J: TRBJ2-5
V: TRBV28
D: NA
size: NA
CDR3: CASSSPVGETQYF
DNA: TGTGCCAGCAGTTCCCCGGTCGGAGAGACCCAGTACTTC

J: TRBJ1-5
V: TRBV4-1
D: NA
size: NA
CDR3: CASSQDRRAAISNQPQHF
DNA: TGCGCCAGCAGCCAAGATAGGAGGGCGGCGATCAGCAATCAGCCCCAGCATTTT

J: TRBJ1-1
V: TRBV5-1
D: NA
size: NA
CDR3: CASSFGGNTEAFF
DNA: TGCGCCAGCAGCTTTGGTGGGAACACTGAAGCTTTCTTT

J: TRBJ2-5
V: TRBV27
D: NA
size: NA
CDR3: CASGPRPQETQYF
DNA: TGTGCCAGCGGCCCCCGGCCCCAAGAGACCCAGTACTTC

J: TRBJ2-3
V: TRBV18
D: NA
size: NA
CDR3: CASSTVEADTQYF
DNA: TGTGCCAGCTCTACTGTCGAGGCAGATACGCAGTATTTT

J: TRBJ1-5
V: TRBV6-2/TRBV6-3
D: NA
size: once
CDR3: CASSWMDSNNQPQHF
DNA: TGTGCCAGCAGTTGGATGGACAGTAACAATCAGCCCCAGCATTTT